The 31 T cell receptor beta chains reported below all come from one sample, sequenced in a study of T cells in localized non-small cell lung cancer. Data came from immunoSEQ multiplex PCR; TCRdb stores just in-frame clones and leaves some out. The sample lists about 18,000 clones; about 80% were seen once. The material was peripheral blood, obtained before any cancer treatment. The receptors shown here come from a female donor of 60 years or more with stage I lung adenocarcinoma.

This clone was detected only once. Germline and junction disagree at one end, which may indicate a read error. The chain employs TRBV2 and TRBJ1-1; D not resolved. The germline V gene encodes CDR1 SNHLY and CDR2 FYNNEI. This CDR3 has 12 amino acids. CDR3 DNA sequence: TGTGCCAGCAGTTGGGAAGGGCCGGTTCGCGTCTTT. It translates to CASSWEGPVRVF. Based on the CDR3 plus reference TRBV2 and TRBJ1-1, the full variable domain is EPEVTQTPSHQVTQMGQEVILRCVPISNHLYFYWYRQILGQKVEFLVSFYNNEISEKSEIFDDQFSVERPDGSNFTLKIRSTKLEDSAMYFCASSWEGPVRVFGQGTRLTVV.

The chain couples TRBV2 to TRBJ2-3, with 7 bases aligning to TRBD1. Germline-derived CDR1 and CDR2 are SNHLY and FYNNEI. V lost 7 bases to trimming and J lost 4 bases; unmatched junction nucleotides: 8. This CDR3 region has 14 residues. CDR3 coding DNA: TGTGCCAGCAAATCGGGACAGATGCCAGATACGCAGTATTTT. This codes for CASKSGQMPDTQYF.

The rearrangement uses TRBV7-9 and TRBJ2-2; 9 bases are shared with TRBD1. Germline CDR1 and CDR2: SEHNR and FQNEAQ (reference sequence). The length of the CDR3 is 18 residues. V lost 4 bases to trimming and J lost 2 bases; unmatched junction nucleotides: 11. In DNA form, the CDR3 reads TGTGCCAGCAGCTCCGGGACAGGGCGGTCCGGTAACACCGGGGAGCTGTTTTTT. It codes for CASSSGTGRSGNTGELFF. Complete variable domain (other parts from reference TRBV7-9 and TRBJ2-2): DTGVSQNPRHKITKRGQNVTFRCDPISEHNRLYWYRQTLGQGPEFLTYFQNEAQLEKSRLLSDRFSAERPKGSFSTLEIQRTEQGDSAMYLCASSSGTGRSGNTGELFFGEGSRLTVL.

The chain links TRBV6-5 to TRBJ1-1; TRBD1 might be the D (5 bases). V lost 8 bases and J lost 11, with 12 bases in between. Germline values: CDR1 MNHEY, CDR2 SVGAGI. This CDR3 is 10 amino acids long. This chain's CDR3 is CASARGYAFF. In nucleotides, the CDR3 is TGTGCCAGCGCTCGGGGGTACGCTTTCTTT.

The DNA of the CDR3 is TGTGCCAGCAGCTTGGCCGGACTTCCAAATGAGCAGTTCTTC. This sequence encodes CASSLAGLPNEQFF. The rearrangement links TRBV5-8 to TRBJ2-1; weak D call: TRBD2 (5 bases). This CDR3 contains 14 residues. In germline, CDR1 is SGHTS, CDR2 YDEGEE. V was clipped by 0 bases and J by 7 bases, with 11 bases between them.

V is TRBV2 and J is TRBJ2-2, with D hard to call. Trimming shortened V by 4 bases and J by 0 bases, and 9 bases separated the two germline ends. Germline lookup yields CDR1 SNHLY and CDR2 FYNNEI. The CDR3 extends over 15 amino acids. CDR3 nucleotides: TGTGCCAGCAGTGCACGCGAGTCGAACACCGGGGAGCTGTTTTTT. It yields the protein CASSARESNTGELFF.

CDR3 amino acids: CATSRDAAEQYF. CDR3 coding DNA: TGTGCCACCAGCAGAGATGCAGCCGAGCAGTACTTC. The chain recombines TRBV15 with TRBJ2-7; the D is unclear. Germline V lookup: CDR1 LNHNV, CDR2 YYDKDF (reference sequence). The CDR3 is 12 residues long. The V end was cut by 0 bases, the J end by 6 bases, with 6 bases between.

The gene calls are TRBV19 and TRBJ1-1; D perhaps matches TRBD1 (5 bases). V was cut by 6 bases and J by 3 bases, with 14 bases left in between. The CDR3 runs 14 residues. Germline-derived CDR1 and CDR2 are LNHDA and SQIVND (reference sequence). CDR3 nucleotide sequence: TGTGCCAGTAGCGACGACAGCGGATACACTGAAGCTTTCTTT. Translation gives CASSDDSGYTEAFF.

This rearrangement joins TRBV30 to TRBJ2-5; 9 positions match TRBD2. V lost 4 bases, J lost 10 bases, and 10 bases stayed unmatched. The CDR3 has 13 amino acids. Germline lookup yields CDR1 GTSNPN and CDR2 SVGIG (reference sequence). CDR3 sequence (DNA): TGTGCCTGGATAGAGGCGGGGGGGCCGGTCCAGTACTTC. As protein: CAWIEAGGPVQYF.

This rearrangement joins TRBV10-3 to TRBJ2-4; 8 bases are a match to TRBD2. Germline CDR1 is ENHRY and CDR2 is SYGVKD. There are 14 residues in the CDR3. V was clipped by 5 bases and J by 0 bases; unmatched bases: 0. CDR3 region: CAISLAGAKNIQYF. The CDR3 DNA follows: TGTGCCATCAGTCTAGCGGGAGCCAAAAACATTCAGTACTTC.

This clone has just a few counts. The chain is built from TRBV19 and TRBJ1-2, with TRBD1 matching 9 bases. Germline V lookup: CDR1 LNHDA, CDR2 SQIVND (reference sequence). The CDR3 is 14 residues long. V lost 4 bases and J lost 2; bases outside the gene matches: 2. CDR3 nucleotide sequence: TGTGCCAGTAGTAGGGACAGGGAAAACTATGGCTACACCTTC. It is translated as CASSRDRENYGYTF.

The chain carries TRBV5-6 and TRBJ2-1, with D perhaps TRBD1 (6 bases). The CDR3 is 14 residues long. Germline loops: CDR1 SGHDT, CDR2 YYEEEE. V was shortened by 2 bases and J by 6 bases, with 12 bases between the two germline ends. CDR3 region: CASSFGQLSNEQFF. The CDR3 DNA sequence: TGTGCCAGCAGCTTTGGACAGCTCTCCAATGAGCAGTTCTTC.

In DNA, the CDR3 is TGTGCCAACTACAGGGTCCAAGAGACCCAGTACTTC. Encoded protein: CANYRVQETQYF. The chain carries TRBV21-1 and TRBJ2-5; TRBD1 is the table's D call and was not checked against the DNA. TRBV21-1 is designated a pseudogene. CDR3 length equals 12 residues.

The CDR3 DNA sequence: TGTGCCAGTAGTATAGGGCCCCTAGCGGGGTGGTCAGATACGCAGTATTTT. It codes for CASSIGPLAGWSDTQYF. The J gene is TRBJ2-3, the V gene TRBV19; 9 bases are shared with TRBD2. Looked up from germline, CDR1 is LNHDA and CDR2 is SQIVND (reference sequence). After removal of 1 base from V and 4 bases from J, the junction contained 9 bases not matched to a gene. The CDR3 covers 17 residues. Filled out from reference TRBV19 and TRBJ2-3, the complete variable domain reads DGGITQSPKYLFRKEGQNVTLSCEQNLNHDAMYWYRQDPGQGLRLIYYSQIVNDFQKGDIAEGYSVSREKKESFPLTVTSAQKNPTAFYLCASSIGPLAGWSDTQYFGPGTRLTVL.

The chain carries TRBV30 and TRBJ2-2; 8 bases agree with TRBD2. The V gene end was trimmed by 3 bases and the J gene end by 3 bases; junction bases not matched to a gene: 6. The CDR3 runs to 15 residues. Looked up from germline, CDR1 is GTSNPN and CDR2 is SVGIG (reference sequence). CDR3 sequence (DNA): TGTGCCTGGAGAATTGATAGCGGGGACACCGGGGAGCTGTTTTTT. This gives the protein CAWRIDSGDTGELFF.

The rearrangement joins TRBV6-1 to TRBJ2-2, with D unclear. The V end was cut by 5 bases, the J end by 6 bases, with 16 bases between. Germline loops: CDR1 MNHNS, CDR2 SASEGT. The CDR3 has 15 residues. The CDR3 region has the DNA TGTGCCAGCAGTAAAGACAAAGTAAGGCCCGGGGAGCTGTTTTTT. Amino acid sequence: CASSKDKVRPGELFF.

The V gene is TRBV9, the J gene TRBJ2-3; 10 bases agree with TRBD2. The CDR3 runs to 17 residues. The germline V gene encodes CDR1 SGDLS and CDR2 YYNGEE. Trimming removed 0 bases from V and 6 bases from J; junction bases left unmatched: 10. CDR3 protein: CASSVAPSGGAEDTQYF. The DNA for the CDR3 is TGTGCCAGCAGCGTAGCTCCCAGCGGGGGGGCAGAGGATACGCAGTATTTT.

The V gene is TRBV7-9, the J gene TRBJ1-2, with 7 bases identical to TRBD1. The CDR3 is 14 amino acids. From germline, CDR1 is SEHNR and CDR2 FQNEAQ (reference sequence). V was clipped by 6 bases and J by 3 bases; unmatched bases: 7. CDR3 DNA sequence: TGTGCCAGCAGTTCGGGACAGACCTACTATGGCTACACCTTC. As protein: CASSSGQTYYGYTF. The full variable domain, with the rest looked up from reference TRBV7-9 and TRBJ1-2, is DTGVSQNPRHKITKRGQNVTFRCDPISEHNRLYWYRQTLGQGPEFLTYFQNEAQLEKSRLLSDRFSAERPKGSFSTLEIQRTEQGDSAMYLCASSSGQTYYGYTFGSGTRLTVV.

The chain uses TRBV4-2 and TRBJ1-3; D remains unclear. The V and J ends lost 4 bases and 4 bases respectively, with 17 bases between them. CDR3 length: 16 amino acids. Per the germline V gene, CDR1 is LGHNA and CDR2 is YNFKEQ. CDR3 DNA sequence: TGTGCCAGCAGCCTTGCCCAGGCGGATACAGGAAACACCATATATTTT. Encoded protein: CASSLAQADTGNTIYF.

V and J are TRBV4-1 and TRBJ1-5; 8 positions match TRBD1. This CDR3 is 15 amino acids long. CDR1 is MGHRA and CDR2 is YSYEKL in the germline V gene. The trim removed 10 bases at V and 3 bases at J, leaving 11 bases unmatched. CDR3 in DNA: TGCGCCACCCAGAGGGGGACAGGACCCAATCAGCCCCAGCATTTT. Residues: CATQRGTGPNQPQHF.

This chain links TRBV5-8 with TRBJ1-1, with D perhaps TRBD1 (6 bases). V lost 4 bases and J 4 bases, leaving 17 bases between the germline ends. CDR1 and CDR2 (germline): SGHTS, YDEGEE. This CDR3 contains 15 residues. CDR3 in DNA: TGTGCCAGCAGCCTGGGGGGGGGCTCAGGCACTGAAGCTTTCTTT. Translating gives CASSLGGGSGTEAFF.

V and J are TRBV16 and TRBJ2-7; D is unclear. This CDR3 contains 13 residues. V shed 2 bases and J shed 4 bases, with 9 bases lying between them. The V gene's germline CDR1 is KGHSY and CDR2 FQNENV. The CDR3 DNA sequence: TGTGCCAGCAGCCAAGGATACGGATACGAGCAGTACTTC. Encoded protein: CASSQGYGYEQYF.

The chain links TRBV5-8 to TRBJ1-5, with D perhaps TRBD1 (5 bases). Deletions cut 4 bases from V and 2 bases from J, with 7 bases between. Germline values: CDR1 SGHTS, CDR2 YDEGEE. CDR3 length: 13 residues. The CDR3 DNA sequence: TGTGCCAGCAGCCCACAGGGCAATCAGCCCCAGCATTTT. It specifies CASSPQGNQPQHF.

The chain couples TRBV6-5 to TRBJ1-2, with D uncertain. CDR3 length: 11 residues. The germline CDR1 and CDR2 sequences are MNHEY and SVGAGI. Between the trimmed V and J ends, which lost 6 bases and 7 bases, there was a span of 9 bases. The chain's CDR3 is CASSPTSGYTF. Here the CDR3 DNA reads TGTGCCAGCAGCCCAACGAGTGGCTACACCTTC.

This clone was recorded only once. CDR3 sequence: CASRRQGSSGNTIYF. CDR3 DNA sequence: TGTGCCAGCAGACGACAGGGGAGCTCTGGAAACACCATATATTTT. This sequence joins TRBV6-6 and TRBJ1-3; 8 bases align to TRBD1. V lost 6 bases to trimming and J lost 0 bases; unmatched junction nucleotides: 4. There are 15 residues in the CDR3. Per germline, CDR1 MNHNY and CDR2 SVGAGI (reference sequence).

The chain recombines TRBV9 with TRBJ2-3; 14 bases align to TRBD2. The V and J ends lost 3 bases and 1 base, in that order; junction bases with no gene match: 19. From germline, CDR1 is SGDLS and CDR2 YYNGEE. This CDR3 region has 22 residues. CDR3 DNA: TGTGCCAGCAGCGCCGTAGGACTAGCGGGGGGCCATACCTCCAAAGGCACAGATACGCAGTATTTT. Translation: CASSAVGLAGGHTSKGTDTQYF.

With regard to this clone: Relative to the germline gene, one junction end is altered; a read error may explain this. The chain links TRBV7-8 to TRBJ2-3; D gene unclear. The CDR3 length is 15 residues. Germline V gene sequence: CDR1 SGHVS, CDR2 FQNEAQ. CDR3 coding DNA: TGTGCCAGCAGCTTAGATAGGCCCCGCACGGATACGCAGTATTTT. It translates to CASSLDRPRTDTQYF.

The chain has TRBV20-1 and TRBJ1-1; no clear D gene. Per the germline V gene, CDR1 is DFQATT and CDR2 is SNEGSKA (reference sequence). V lost 3 bases and J lost 0, with 2 bases in between. This CDR3 comprises 11 residues. CDR3 nucleotide sequence: TGCAGTGCTAGGTTGAACACTGAAGCTTTCTTT. It is translated as CSARLNTEAFF.

The chain couples TRBV4-1 to TRBJ2-7, with D tentatively TRBD1 (6 bases). CDR1 MGHRA and CDR2 YSYEKL come from the germline V gene. V was cut by 5 bases and J by 3 bases, with 11 bases left in between. The CDR3 is made up of 13 amino acids. The CDR3 sequence is CASSARDNYEQYF. For the CDR3, the DNA is TGCGCCAGCAGCGCCCGGGACAACTACGAGCAGTACTTC.

The chain carries TRBV7-2 and TRBJ1-4, with D unresolved. The CDR3 is 16 amino acids. The V and J ends lost 5 bases and 8 bases respectively, with 21 bases between them. CDR1 is SGHTA and CDR2 is FQGNSA in the germline V gene. This CDR3 is CASSPPTGRVKEKLFF. The CDR3 nucleotides are TGTGCCAGCAGCCCACCGACTGGAAGGGTTAAAGAAAAACTGTTTTTT.

The chain couples TRBV7-2 to TRBJ2-3; 10 bases map to TRBD2. The CDR3 spans 16 residues. The V gene's germline CDR1 is SGHTA and CDR2 FQGNSA. After removal of 2 bases from V and 6 bases from J, the junction contained 8 bases not matched to a gene. As DNA, the CDR3 is TGTGCCAGCAGCTTATATAGCGGGGGGCCGTCGGATACGCAGTATTTT. It codes for CASSLYSGGPSDTQYF.